This TCR beta chain comes out of a study of cytomegalovirus exposure and HLA in healthy donors. General study points: Generally TCR sequences proved uncommon, though certain public TCRs appeared in numerous donors.

Primers included in the PCR were 60 Vbeta and 13 Jbeta primers. Clones were sequenced by immunoSEQ multiplex PCR, and TCRdb holds only the in-frame ones, with some missing. The top ten hold about 3.8% of the sample, which has about 120,000 clones, about 76% seen once. This CDR3 is 15 amino acids long. Trimming left V 0 bases short and J 1 base short, with 9 bases between. The germline V gene encodes CDR1 GTSNPN and CDR2 SVGIG (reference sequence). Points on this clone: Its antigen is currently unknown.

The V gene is TRBV30, the J gene TRBJ2-2; D is perhaps TRBD2 (6 bases). The TCR originated in a woman aged 25-40 years in good health and CMV-seronegative. The material sequenced was PBMCs. CDR3: CAWSVEGLNTGELFF. For the CDR3, the DNA is TGTGCCTGGAGTGTGGAGGGGCTGAACACCGGGGAGCTGTTTTTT. The full variable domain, completed using reference TRBV30 and TRBJ2-2, is SQTIHQWPATLVQPVGSPLSLECTVEGTSNPNLYWYRQAAGRGLQLLFYSVGIGQISSEVPQNLSASRPQDRQFILSSKKLLLSDSGFYLCAWSVEGLNTGELFFGEGSRLTVL.